This TCR beta chain comes out of a study (dated by TCRdb to about 2016). The junction carries 11 bases between V and J, which are trimmed by 5 bases and 1 base respectively. Spanning cysteine to phenylalanine, the CDR3 consists of 14 amino acids. Only the CDR3 region is kept as DNA, spanning 42 bases read in frame from base 1. The germline V gene supplies CDR1 SQVTM and CDR2 ANQGSEA. Receptor amplification or capture employed RT-PCR. The reads were generated on an Illumina MiSeq. TCRdb passed the public sequencing reads through fastp at Q25 and MiXCR, retaining productive beta sequences. Rows are combined by CDR3 protein, so each entry shows the most common genes and DNA. For this sample the table gives approximately 720,000 distinct CDR3 sequences, of which 14% were detected only once. 3.6% of the sample is taken by the ten largest. This clonotype was counted ten times or more. What this receptor recognizes is not known. No per-base quality is available; no much larger clone lies one base away.

The chain is assembled from TRBV29-1 and TRBJ2-2; TRBD2 is a weak D gene call, 5 bases matching. This sequence originates from a female donor in good health, serving as a healthy control. Sequencing was done on a sample of memory CD4+ T cells from blood. The CDR3 region has the sequence CSVPRAENTGELFF. The DNA is TGCAGCGTTCCCCGAGCGGAGAACACCGGGGAGCTGTTTTTT.